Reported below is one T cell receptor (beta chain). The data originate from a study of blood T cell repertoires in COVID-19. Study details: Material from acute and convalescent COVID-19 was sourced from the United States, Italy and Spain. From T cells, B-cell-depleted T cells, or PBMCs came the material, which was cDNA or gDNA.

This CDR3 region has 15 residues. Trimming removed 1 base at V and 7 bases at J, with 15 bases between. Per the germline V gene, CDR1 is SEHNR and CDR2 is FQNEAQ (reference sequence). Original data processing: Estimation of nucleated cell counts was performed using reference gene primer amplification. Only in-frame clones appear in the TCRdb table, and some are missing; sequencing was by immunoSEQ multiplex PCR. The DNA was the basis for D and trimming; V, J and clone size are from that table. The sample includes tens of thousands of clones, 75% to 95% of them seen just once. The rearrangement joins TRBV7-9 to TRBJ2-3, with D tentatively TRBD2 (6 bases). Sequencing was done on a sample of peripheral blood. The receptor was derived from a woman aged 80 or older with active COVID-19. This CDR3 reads CASSLDVAGGYTQYF. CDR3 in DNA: TGTGCCAGCAGCTTAGACGTTGCAGGAGGGTATACGCAGTATTTT. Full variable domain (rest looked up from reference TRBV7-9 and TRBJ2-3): DTGVSQNPRHKITKRGQNVTFRCDPISEHNRLYWYRQTLGQGPEFLTYFQNEAQLEKSRLLSDRFSAERPKGSFSTLEIQRTEQGDSAMYLCASSLDVAGGYTQYFGPGTRLTVL.